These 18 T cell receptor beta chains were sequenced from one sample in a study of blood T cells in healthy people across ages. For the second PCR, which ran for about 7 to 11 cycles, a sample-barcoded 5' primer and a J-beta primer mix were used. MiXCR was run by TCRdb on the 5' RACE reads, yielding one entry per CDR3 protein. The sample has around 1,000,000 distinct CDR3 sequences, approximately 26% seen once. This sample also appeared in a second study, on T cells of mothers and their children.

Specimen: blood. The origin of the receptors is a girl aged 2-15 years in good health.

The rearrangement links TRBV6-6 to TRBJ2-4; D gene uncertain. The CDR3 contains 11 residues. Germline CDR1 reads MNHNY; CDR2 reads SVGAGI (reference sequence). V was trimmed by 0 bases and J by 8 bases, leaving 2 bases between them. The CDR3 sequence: CASSYSDIQYF. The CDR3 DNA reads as TGTGCCAGCAGTTACTCGGACATTCAGTACTTC.

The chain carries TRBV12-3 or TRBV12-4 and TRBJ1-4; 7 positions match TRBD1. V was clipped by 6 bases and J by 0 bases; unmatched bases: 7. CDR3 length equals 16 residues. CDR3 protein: CASRGTASATNEKLFF. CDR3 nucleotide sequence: TGTGCCAGCAGGGGGACAGCGTCTGCAACTAATGAAAAACTGTTTTTT.

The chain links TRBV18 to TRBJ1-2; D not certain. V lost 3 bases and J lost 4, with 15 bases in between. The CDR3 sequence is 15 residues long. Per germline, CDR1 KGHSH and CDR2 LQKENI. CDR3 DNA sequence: TGTGCCAGCTCACCGGTGACGGGAGGCGGCTATGGCTACACCTTC. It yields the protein CASSPVTGGGYGYTF.

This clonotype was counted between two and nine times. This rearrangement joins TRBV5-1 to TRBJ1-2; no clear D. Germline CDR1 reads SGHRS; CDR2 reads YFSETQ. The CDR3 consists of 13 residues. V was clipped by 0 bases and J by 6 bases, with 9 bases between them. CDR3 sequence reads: CASSLGVAHGYTF. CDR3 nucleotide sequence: TGCGCCAGCAGCTTGGGTGTTGCTCATGGCTACACCTTC.

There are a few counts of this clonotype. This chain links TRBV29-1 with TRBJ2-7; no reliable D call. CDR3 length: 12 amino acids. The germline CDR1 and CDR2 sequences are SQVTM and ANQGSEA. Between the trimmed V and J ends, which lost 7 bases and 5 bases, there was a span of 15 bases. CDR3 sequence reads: CSAQSQPDEQYF. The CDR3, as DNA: TGCAGCGCCCAGAGCCAGCCGGACGAGCAGTACTTC.

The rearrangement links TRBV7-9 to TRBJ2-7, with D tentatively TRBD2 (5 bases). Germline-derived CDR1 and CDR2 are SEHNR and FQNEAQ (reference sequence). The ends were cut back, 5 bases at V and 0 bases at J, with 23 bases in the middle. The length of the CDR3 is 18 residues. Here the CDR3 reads CASSPGGRAAVSSYEQYF. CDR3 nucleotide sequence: TGTGCCAGCAGCCCCGGCGGTAGGGCAGCGGTAAGCTCCTACGAGCAGTACTTC.

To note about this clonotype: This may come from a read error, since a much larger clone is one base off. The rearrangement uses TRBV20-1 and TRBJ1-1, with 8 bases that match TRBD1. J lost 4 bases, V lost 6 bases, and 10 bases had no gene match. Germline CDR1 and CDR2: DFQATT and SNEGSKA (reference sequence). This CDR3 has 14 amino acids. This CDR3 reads CSAYGTGLATEAFF. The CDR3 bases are TGCAGTGCCTATGGGACAGGATTGGCCACTGAAGCTTTCTTT.

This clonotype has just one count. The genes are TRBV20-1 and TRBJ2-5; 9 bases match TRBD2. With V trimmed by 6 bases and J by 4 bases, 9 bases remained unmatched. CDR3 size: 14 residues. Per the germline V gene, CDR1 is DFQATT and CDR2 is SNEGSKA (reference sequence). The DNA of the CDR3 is TGCAGTGCCGGTAGCGGGAGTTTGTCAGAGACCCAGTACTTC. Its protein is CSAGSGSLSETQYF.

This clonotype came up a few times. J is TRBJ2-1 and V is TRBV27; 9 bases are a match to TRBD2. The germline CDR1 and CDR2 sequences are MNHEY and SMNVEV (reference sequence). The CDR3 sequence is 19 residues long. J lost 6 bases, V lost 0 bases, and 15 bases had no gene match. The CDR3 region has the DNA TGTGCCAGCAGTTTATCAGGTAGCGGGAGTGCGGATTGGGCCAATGAGCAGTTCTTC. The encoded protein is CASSLSGSGSADWANEQFF.

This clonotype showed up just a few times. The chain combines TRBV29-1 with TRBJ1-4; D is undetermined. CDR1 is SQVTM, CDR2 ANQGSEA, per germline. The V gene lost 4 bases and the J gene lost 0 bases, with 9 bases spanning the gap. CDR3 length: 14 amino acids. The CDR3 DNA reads TGCAGCGTTGGTCCTACTGCAACTAATGAAAAACTGTTTTTT. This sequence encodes CSVGPTATNEKLFF.

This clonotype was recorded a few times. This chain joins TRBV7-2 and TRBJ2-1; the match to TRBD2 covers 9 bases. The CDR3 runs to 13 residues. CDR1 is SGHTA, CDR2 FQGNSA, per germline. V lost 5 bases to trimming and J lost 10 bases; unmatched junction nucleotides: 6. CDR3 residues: CASSVLTSGEQFF. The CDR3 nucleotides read TGTGCCAGCAGCGTACTAACTAGCGGGGAGCAGTTCTTC.

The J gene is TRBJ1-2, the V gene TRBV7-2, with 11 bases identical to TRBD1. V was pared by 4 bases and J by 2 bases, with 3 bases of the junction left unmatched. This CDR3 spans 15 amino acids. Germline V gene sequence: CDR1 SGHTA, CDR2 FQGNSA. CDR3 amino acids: CASSSWTGGNYGYTF. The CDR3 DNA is TGTGCCAGCAGCTCCTGGACAGGGGGCAACTATGGCTACACCTTC.

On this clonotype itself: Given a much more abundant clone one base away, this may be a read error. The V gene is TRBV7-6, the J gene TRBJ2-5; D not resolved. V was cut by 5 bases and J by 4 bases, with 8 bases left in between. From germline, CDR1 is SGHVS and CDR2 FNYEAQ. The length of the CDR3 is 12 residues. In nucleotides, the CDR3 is TGTGCCAGCAGCGTGTGGGGAGAGACCCAGTACTTC. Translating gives CASSVWGETQYF.

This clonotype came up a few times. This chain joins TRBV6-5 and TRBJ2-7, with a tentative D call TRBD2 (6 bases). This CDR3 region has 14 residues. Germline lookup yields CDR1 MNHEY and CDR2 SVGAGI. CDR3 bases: TGTGCTACAAGGAGGGCGGGTGAGAGGTACGAGCAGTACTTC. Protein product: CATRRAGERYEQYF.

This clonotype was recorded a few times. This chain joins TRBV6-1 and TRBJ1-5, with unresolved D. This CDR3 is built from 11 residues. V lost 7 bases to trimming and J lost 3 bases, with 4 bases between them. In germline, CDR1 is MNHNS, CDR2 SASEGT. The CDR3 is CASTNNQPQHF. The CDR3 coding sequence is TGTGCCAGCACAAACAATCAGCCCCAGCATTTT.

The CDR3 loop is CASRTQTSTGELFF. The CDR3 DNA sequence: TGTGCCAGCAGAACGCAGACTAGCACCGGGGAGCTGTTTTTT. This chain joins TRBV13 and TRBJ2-2; D might be TRBD2 (6 bases). The germline V gene has CDR1 PRHDT and CDR2 FYEKMQ (reference sequence). The V end was cut by 6 bases, the J end by 4 bases, with 12 bases between. The CDR3 is made up of 14 amino acids.

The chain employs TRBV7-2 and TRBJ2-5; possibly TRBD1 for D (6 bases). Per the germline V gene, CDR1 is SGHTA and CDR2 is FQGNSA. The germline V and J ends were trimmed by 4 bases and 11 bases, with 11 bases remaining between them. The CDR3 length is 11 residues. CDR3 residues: CASSWDKLQYF. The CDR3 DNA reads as TGTGCCAGCAGCTGGGACAAACTACAGTACTTC.

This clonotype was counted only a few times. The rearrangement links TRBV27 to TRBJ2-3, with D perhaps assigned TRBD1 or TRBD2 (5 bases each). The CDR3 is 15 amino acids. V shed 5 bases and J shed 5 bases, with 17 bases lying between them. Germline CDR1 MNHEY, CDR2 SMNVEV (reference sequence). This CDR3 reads CASSLIGGVLDTQYF. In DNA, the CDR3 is TGTGCCAGCAGTCTGATTGGGGGAGTTCTAGATACGCAGTATTTT.